This passage covers 8 T cell receptor beta chains from one sample sequenced in a study of siplizumab effects on memory and regulatory T cells. TCRdb keeps only in-frame clones here, not all; method: immunoSEQ multiplex PCR. The sample has about 100,000 clones; 94% are singletons. The sequenced sample consisted of Tregs sorted from blood. These receptors all come from a human donor in good health.

V gene TRBV5-6 combines with J gene TRBJ1-1; 8 positions match TRBD1. This CDR3 spans 16 amino acids. V gave up 4 bases and J gave up 0 bases; unmatched junction bases: 8. The germline V gene has CDR1 SGHDT and CDR2 YYEEEE. The CDR3 sequence is CASSQSGQGVNTEAFF. The CDR3 nucleotides are TGTGCCAGCAGCCAAAGTGGACAGGGTGTGAACACTGAAGCTTTCTTT. Full variable domain (missing parts from reference TRBV5-6 and TRBJ1-1): DAGVTQSPTHLIKTRGQQVTLRCSPKSGHDTVSWYQQALGQGPQFIFQYYEEEERQRGNFPDRFSGHQFPNYSSELNVNALLLGDSALYLCASSQSGQGVNTEAFFGQGTRLTVV.

The chain combines TRBV18 with TRBJ1-1; a weak D match, TRBD1 (5 bases). V was pared by 6 bases and J by 3 bases, with 11 bases between. The CDR3 runs to 13 residues. The germline CDR1 and CDR2 sequences are KGHSH and LQKENI. The CDR3 DNA reads TGTGCCAGCTCTAACCAGGGAGACACTGAAGCTTTCTTT. Protein sequence: CASSNQGDTEAFF.

This sequence joins TRBV6-1 and TRBJ1-5; no clear D gene. The germline V and J ends were trimmed by 4 bases and 5 bases, with 12 bases remaining between them. The CDR3 has 14 residues. The V gene's germline CDR1 is MNHNS and CDR2 SASEGT. The CDR3 DNA sequence: TGTGCCAGCAGTGTCTGGGGTCGGGATCAGCCCCAGCATTTT. Its translation is CASSVWGRDQPQHF.

The chain couples TRBV7-2 to TRBJ2-3; D unresolved. The germline V gene has CDR1 SGHTA and CDR2 FQGNSA. The V end was cut by 5 bases, the J end by 5 bases, with 11 bases between. The CDR3 has 13 residues. The CDR3 loop is CASSAFGVDTQYF. DNA for the CDR3: TGTGCCAGCAGCGCTTTTGGGGTAGATACGCAGTATTTT.

This chain links TRBV21-1 with TRBJ1-2. TRBV21-1 is classified as a pseudogene. This CDR3 spans 12 amino acids. The CDR3 nucleotides read TGTGCCAGCAGCAGCGGTAGGTATGGCTACACCTTC. Translating gives CASSSGRYGYTF.

This chain uses TRBV4-1 with TRBJ2-7; D tentatively fits TRBD1 or TRBD2 (5 bases each). CDR1 MGHRA and CDR2 YSYEKL come from the germline V gene. The CDR3 runs 15 residues. Trimming shortened V by 6 bases and J by 4 bases, and 19 bases separated the two germline ends. The DNA of the CDR3 is TGCGCCAGCAGTGAGGGACCGGGCTCCGGGTACGAGCAGTACTTC. Residues: CASSEGPGSGYEQYF.

This CDR3 is CASSLRDEQYF. The CDR3 DNA sequence: TGTGCCAGCAGCTTACGGGACGAGCAGTACTTC. This rearrangement joins TRBV7-3 to TRBJ2-7; D uncertain. The CDR3 sequence is 11 residues long. V lost 2 bases and J 5 bases, leaving 4 bases between the germline ends. Germline loops: CDR1 SGHTA, CDR2 FQGTGA.

This clone was recorded only once. V usage is TRBV7-3 and J usage is TRBJ2-7; 7 bases map to TRBD1. Germline lookup yields CDR1 SGHTA and CDR2 FQGTGA. This CDR3 comprises 15 residues. V was pared by 2 bases and J by 4 bases, with 8 bases of the junction left unmatched. CDR3 loop: CASSLQPGQLYEQYF. CDR3 DNA sequence: TGTGCCAGCAGCTTACAACCGGGACAGTTATACGAGCAGTACTTC. The whole variable domain, remainder taken from reference TRBV7-3 and TRBJ2-7, is GAGVSQTPSNKVTEKGKYVELRCDPISGHTALYWYRQSLGQGPEFLIYFQGTGAADDSGLPNDRFFAVRPEGSVSTLKIQRTERGDSAVYLCASSLQPGQLYEQYFGPGTRLTVT.